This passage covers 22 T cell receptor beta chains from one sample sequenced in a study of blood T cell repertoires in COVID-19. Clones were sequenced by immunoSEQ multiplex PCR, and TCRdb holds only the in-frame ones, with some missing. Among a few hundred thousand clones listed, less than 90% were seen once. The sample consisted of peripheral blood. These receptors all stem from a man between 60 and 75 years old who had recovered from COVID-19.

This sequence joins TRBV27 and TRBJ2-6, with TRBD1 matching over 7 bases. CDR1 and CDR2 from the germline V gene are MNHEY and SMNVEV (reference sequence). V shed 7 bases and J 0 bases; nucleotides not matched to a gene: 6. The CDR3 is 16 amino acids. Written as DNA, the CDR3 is TGTGCCAGCACTCCGGGACAGCTCTCTGGGGCCAACGTCCTGACTTTC. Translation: CASTPGQLSGANVLTF.

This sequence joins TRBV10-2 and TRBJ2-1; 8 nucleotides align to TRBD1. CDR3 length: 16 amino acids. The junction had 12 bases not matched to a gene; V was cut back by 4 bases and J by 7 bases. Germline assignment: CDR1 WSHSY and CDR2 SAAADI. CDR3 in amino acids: CASSVLRGRGPNEQFF. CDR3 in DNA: TGCGCCAGCAGTGTTCTAAGAGGCAGGGGGCCTAATGAGCAGTTCTTC.

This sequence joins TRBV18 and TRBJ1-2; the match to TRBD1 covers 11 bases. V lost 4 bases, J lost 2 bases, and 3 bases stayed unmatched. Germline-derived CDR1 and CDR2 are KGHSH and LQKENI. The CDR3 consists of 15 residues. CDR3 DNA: TGTGCCAGCTCACTACGGACAGGGGGCAACTATGGCTACACCTTC. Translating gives CASSLRTGGNYGYTF.

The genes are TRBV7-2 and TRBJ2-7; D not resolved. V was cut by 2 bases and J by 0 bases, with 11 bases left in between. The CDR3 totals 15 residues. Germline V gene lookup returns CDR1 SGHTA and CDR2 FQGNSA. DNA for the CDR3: TGTGCCAGCAGCTTATATCACAGTAGCTCCTACGAGCAGTACTTC. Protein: CASSLYHSSSYEQYF.

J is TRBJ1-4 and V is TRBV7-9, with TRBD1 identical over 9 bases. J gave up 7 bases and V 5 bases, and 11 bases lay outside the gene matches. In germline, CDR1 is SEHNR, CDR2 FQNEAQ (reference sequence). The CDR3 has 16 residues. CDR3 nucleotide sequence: TGTGCCAGCAGCCCAGCCGGGACAGGGTCGGCTGAAAAACTGTTTTTT. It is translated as CASSPAGTGSAEKLFF.

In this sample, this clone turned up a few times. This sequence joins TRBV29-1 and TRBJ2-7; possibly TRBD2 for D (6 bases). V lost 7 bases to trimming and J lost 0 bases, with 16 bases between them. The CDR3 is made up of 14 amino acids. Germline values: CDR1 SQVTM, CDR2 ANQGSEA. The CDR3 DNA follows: TGCAGCGCCCTCGGGACTCATAGCTCCTACGAGCAGTACTTC. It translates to CSALGTHSSYEQYF.

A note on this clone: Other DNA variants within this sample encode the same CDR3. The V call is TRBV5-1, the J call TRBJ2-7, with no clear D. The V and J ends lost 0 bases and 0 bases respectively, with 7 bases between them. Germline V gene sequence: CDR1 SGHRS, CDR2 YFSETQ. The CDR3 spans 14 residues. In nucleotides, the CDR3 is TGCGCCAGCAGCTTGGAACTAAACTCCTACGAGCAGTACTTC. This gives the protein CASSLELNSYEQYF.

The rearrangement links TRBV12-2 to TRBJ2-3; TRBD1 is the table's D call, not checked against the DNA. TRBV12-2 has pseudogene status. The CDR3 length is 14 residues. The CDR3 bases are TGTGCAAGTCGCTTGGGACAGGGCACAGATACGCAGTATTTT. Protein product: CASRLGQGTDTQYF.

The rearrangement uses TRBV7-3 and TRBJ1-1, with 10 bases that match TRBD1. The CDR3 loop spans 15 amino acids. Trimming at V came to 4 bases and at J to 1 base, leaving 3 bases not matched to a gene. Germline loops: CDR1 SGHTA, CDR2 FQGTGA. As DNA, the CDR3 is TGTGCCAGCAGCTCGGGACAGGGGAAGAACACTGAAGCTTTCTTT. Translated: CASSSGQGKNTEAFF.

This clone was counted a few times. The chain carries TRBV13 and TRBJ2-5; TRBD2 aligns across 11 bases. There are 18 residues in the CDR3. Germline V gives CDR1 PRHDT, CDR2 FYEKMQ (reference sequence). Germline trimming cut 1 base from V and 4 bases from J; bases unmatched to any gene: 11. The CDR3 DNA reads TGTGCCAGCAGCTTAGCTGGAACTAGCGGGAGAATGGTAGAGACCCAGTACTTC. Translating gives CASSLAGTSGRMVETQYF.

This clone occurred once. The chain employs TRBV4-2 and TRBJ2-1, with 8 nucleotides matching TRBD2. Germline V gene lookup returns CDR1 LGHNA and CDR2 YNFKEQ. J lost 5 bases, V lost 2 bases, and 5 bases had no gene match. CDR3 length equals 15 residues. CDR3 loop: CASSQNRGGNNEQFF. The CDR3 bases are TGTGCCAGCAGCCAAAACCGGGGGGGCAACAATGAGCAGTTCTTC.

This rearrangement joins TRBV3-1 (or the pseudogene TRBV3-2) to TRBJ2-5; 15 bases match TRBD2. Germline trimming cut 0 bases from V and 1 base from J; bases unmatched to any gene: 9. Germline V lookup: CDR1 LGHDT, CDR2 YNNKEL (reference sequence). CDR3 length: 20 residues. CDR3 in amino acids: CASSQDARTSGGAFQETQYF. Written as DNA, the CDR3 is TGTGCCAGCAGCCAAGATGCCCGGACTAGCGGGGGGGCTTTCCAAGAGACCCAGTACTTC.

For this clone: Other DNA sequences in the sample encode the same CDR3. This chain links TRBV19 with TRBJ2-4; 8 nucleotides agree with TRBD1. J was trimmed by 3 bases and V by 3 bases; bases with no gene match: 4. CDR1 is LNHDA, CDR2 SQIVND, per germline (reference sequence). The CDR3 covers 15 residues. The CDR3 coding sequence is TGTGCCAGTAGTATTGGACAGGGTGGCAAAAACATTCAGTACTTC. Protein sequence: CASSIGQGGKNIQYF.

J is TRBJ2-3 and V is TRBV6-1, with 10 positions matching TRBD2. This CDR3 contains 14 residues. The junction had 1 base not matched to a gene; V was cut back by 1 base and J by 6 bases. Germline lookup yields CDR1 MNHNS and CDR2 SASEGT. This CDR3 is CASSEETSGDTQYF. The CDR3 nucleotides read TGTGCCAGCAGTGAAGAGACTAGCGGGGATACGCAGTATTTT.

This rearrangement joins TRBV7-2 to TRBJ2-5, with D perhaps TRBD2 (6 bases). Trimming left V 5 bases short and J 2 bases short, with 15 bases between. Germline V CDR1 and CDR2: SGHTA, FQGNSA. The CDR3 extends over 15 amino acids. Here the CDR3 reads CASSRSAGKQETQYF. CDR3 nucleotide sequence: TGTGCCAGCAGCCGGTCGGCGGGGAAACAAGAGACCCAGTACTTC.

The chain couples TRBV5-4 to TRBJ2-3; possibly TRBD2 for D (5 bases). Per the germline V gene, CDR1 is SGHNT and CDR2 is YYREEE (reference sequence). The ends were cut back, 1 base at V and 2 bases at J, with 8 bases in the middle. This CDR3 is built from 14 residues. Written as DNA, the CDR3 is TGTGCCAGCAGCTTGCAGCGGTCCACAGATACGCAGTATTTT. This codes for CASSLQRSTDTQYF. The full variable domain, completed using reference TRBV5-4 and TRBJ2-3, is ETGVTQSPTHLIKTRGQQVTLRCSSQSGHNTVSWYQQALGQGPQFIFQYYREEENGRGNFPPRFSGLQFPNYSSELNVNALELDDSALYLCASSLQRSTDTQYFGPGTRLTVL.

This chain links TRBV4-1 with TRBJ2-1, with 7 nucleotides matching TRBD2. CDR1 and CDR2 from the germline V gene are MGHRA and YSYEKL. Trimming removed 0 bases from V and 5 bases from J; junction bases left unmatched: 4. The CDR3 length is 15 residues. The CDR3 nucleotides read TGCGCCAGCAGCCAAGATGGGCTAGCGGACAATGAGCAGTTCTTC. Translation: CASSQDGLADNEQFF.

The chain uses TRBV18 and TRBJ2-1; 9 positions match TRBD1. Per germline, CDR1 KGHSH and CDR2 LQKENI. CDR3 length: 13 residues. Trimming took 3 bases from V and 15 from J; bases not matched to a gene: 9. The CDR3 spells CASSPGGQGTRFF. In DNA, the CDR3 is TGTGCCAGCTCACCGGGGGGACAGGGCACTCGGTTCTTC.

The CDR3 coding sequence is TGTGCCAGCAGCAAACGGACAGGGATGAACACTGAAGCTTTCTTT. Encoded protein: CASSKRTGMNTEAFF. V usage is TRBV14 and J usage is TRBJ1-1, with 8 bases that match TRBD1. Germline values: CDR1 SGHDN, CDR2 FVKESK. Trimming at V came to 5 bases and at J to 0 bases, leaving 5 bases not matched to a gene. CDR3 length: 15 amino acids. The complete variable domain, with remaining parts taken from reference TRBV14 and TRBJ1-1, reads EAGVTQFPSHSVIEKGQTVTLRCDPISGHDNLYWYRRVMGKEIKFLLHFVKESKQDESGMPNNRFLAERTGGTYSTLKVQPAELEDSGVYFCASSKRTGMNTEAFFGQGTRLTVV.

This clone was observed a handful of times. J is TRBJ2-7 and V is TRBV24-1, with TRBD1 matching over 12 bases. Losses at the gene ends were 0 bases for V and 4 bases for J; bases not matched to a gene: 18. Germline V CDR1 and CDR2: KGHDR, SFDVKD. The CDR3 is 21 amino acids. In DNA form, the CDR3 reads TGTGCCACCAGTGATTTGATCGTTGCGGGACAGGGGGCGGATTGTGAATACGAGCAGTACTTC. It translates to CATSDLIVAGQGADCEYEQYF.

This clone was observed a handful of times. This CDR3 reads CASSVTQGAYEQYF. CDR3 DNA: TGCGCCAGCAGCGTTACACAGGGGGCCTACGAGCAGTACTTC. V usage is TRBV5-1 and J usage is TRBJ2-7, with 8 bases identical to TRBD1. CDR3 length: 14 residues. After removal of 4 bases from V and 2 bases from J, the junction contained 5 bases not matched to a gene. Germline lookup yields CDR1 SGHRS and CDR2 YFSETQ. Looking up the rest from reference TRBV5-1 and TRBJ2-7 gives the full variable domain: KAGVTQTPRYLIKTRGQQVTLSCSPISGHRSVSWYQQTPGQGLQFLFEYFSETQRNKGNFPGRFSGRQFSNSRSEMNVSTLELGDSALYLCASSVTQGAYEQYFGPGTRLTVT.

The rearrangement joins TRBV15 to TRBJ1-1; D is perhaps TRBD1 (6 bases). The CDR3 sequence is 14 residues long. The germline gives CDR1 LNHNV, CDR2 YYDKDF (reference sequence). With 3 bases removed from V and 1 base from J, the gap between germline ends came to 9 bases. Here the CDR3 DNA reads TGTGCCACCAGCAGCGGACAGAAGAACACTGAAGCTTTCTTT. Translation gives CATSSGQKNTEAFF.